This T cell receptor delta chain was recorded in a study of gamma-delta T cells after stem cell transplantation. Trimming removed 2 bases from V and 2 bases from J; junction bases left unmatched: 13. Germline V CDR1 and CDR2: GEAIGNYY, EKD. This CDR3 has 17 amino acids. TCRdb reprocessed the RT-PCR reads through CATT. The sample has around 5,700 delta-chain clones, 1.5% to 2% seen once. By sample share, this clone is medium-sized. The chain employs TRDV2 and TRDJ1; 7 bases align to TRDD3. Sample: gamma-delta T cells. The TCR was taken from a human donor. It is not recorded whose cells these are; they may come from a transplant donor. The CDR3, as DNA: TGTGCCTGTGACAGGGTACTGGGGTCGACGGAAACCGATAAACTCATCTTT. It is translated as CACDRVLGSTETDKLIF.